The rows below give T cell receptor beta chains drawn from one sample of a study. Each CDR3 protein is one row after TCRdb ran MiXCR on the RT-PCR reads. Here the sample spans 650,000 to 800,000 distinct CDR3 sequences, about 14% being singletons. Sequencing input: memory CD4+ T cells from blood. The receptors derive from a female donor in good health, serving as a healthy control. The CDR3 runs from the conserved cysteine through the conserved F or W. D genes are given only for firm matches. Clone size is not always given. Where it is, it says once, few, many or a class for expanded clones.

j_call v_call clone_size d_call cdr3_nt cdr3_aa
TRBJ2-1 TRBV12-3/TRBV12-4 many - TGTGCCAGCGGCCTGGGGAGCGAGGGCCATGAGCAGTTCTTC CASGLGSEGHEQFF
TRBJ2-1 TRBV29-1 many - TGCAGCGTGGAGGTAGGGGCCTTCTACAATGAGCAGTTCTTC CSVEVGAFYNEQFF
TRBJ2-2 TRBV7-2 - - TGTGCCAGCAGCTTCACTACCGGGATATGGGGCAGCGGGGAGCTGTTTTTT CASSFTTGIWGSGELFF
TRBJ2-3 TRBV5-1 many - TGCGCCAGCAGCTTGTTAGGGGACAACACAGATACGCAGTATTTT CASSLLGDNTDTQYF
TRBJ1-4 TRBV6-1 few - TGTGCCAGCAGCCCAGAGAGGGATCGAATTAATGAAAAACTGTTTTTT CASSPERDRINEKLFF
TRBJ2-1 TRBV29-1 many - TGCAGCGCCAACCGAGGGGACCCCCGGAACAATGAGCAGTTCTTC CSANRGDPRNNEQFF
TRBJ1-1 TRBV9 few - TGTGCCAGCAGCCACCCCCCCATGAACACTGAAGCTTTCTTT CASSHPPMNTEAFF
TRBJ1-1 TRBV5-1 - - TGCGCCAGCAGGGAAGCTCAGGGCACTGAAGCTTTCTTT CASREAQGTEAFF
TRBJ1-1 TRBV20-1 - TRBD1 TGCAGTGCTAGAGCACAGGGGGGCATCACTGAAGCTTTCTTT CSARAQGGITEAFF
TRBJ1-2 TRBV5-6 - - TGTGCCAGCAGCTTCCGGCTCGGGGGGTCTACTAACTATGGCTACACCTTC CASSFRLGGSTNYGYTF
TRBJ2-1 TRBV29-1 few TRBD1 TGCAGCGTGAACAGGGGGGCATCCTACAATGAGCAGTTCTTC CSVNRGASYNEQFF
TRBJ1-5 TRBV9 few - TGTGCCAGCAGCGTAGGGGGCAGCCAGAATCAGCCCCAGCATTTT CASSVGGSQNQPQHF
TRBJ1-2 TRBV5-4 many - TGTGCCAGCAGCTGGGACAATAACTATGGCTACACCTTC CASSWDNNYGYTF
TRBJ1-2 TRBV5-1 - - TGCGCCAGCAGCGGCGGGGGGCGAGACTACACCTTC CASSGGGRDYTF
TRBJ1-2 TRBV12-5 many TRBD1 TGTGCTAGTGGCCCCGCTCCGGGACAGGGTGCTGCTAGCTATGGCTACACCTTC CASGPAPGQGAASYGYTF
TRBJ2-7 TRBV29-1 many - TGCAGCGTTCGTGGGAGAAATGGGGAGCAGTACTTC CSVRGRNGEQYF
TRBJ2-1 TRBV7-6 - - TGTGCCACGGCTAGGAGACAAGACAATGAGCAGTTCTTC CATARRQDNEQFF
TRBJ1-3 TRBV29-1 few - TGCAGCGTTGAACTCCGACGGGCGGTTGGAGGAAACACCATATATTTT CSVELRRAVGGNTIYF
TRBJ1-4 TRBV3-1 - - TGTGCCAGCAGCCAGGGTTCCGACAGGCGCTTTGAAAAACTGTTTTTT CASSQGSDRRFEKLFF
TRBJ2-7 TRBV6-5 few - TGTGCCAGCAGTTACTCTGGCTCCGAGGGCCTCTACGAGCAGTACTTC CASSYSGSEGLYEQYF
TRBJ2-5 TRBV7-2 many TRBD2 TGTGCCAGCAGCTTATGGCTAGCGGGATCGAGAGAGACCCAGTACTTC CASSLWLAGSRETQYF
TRBJ1-1 TRBV5-6 many TRBD1 TGTGCCAGCAGCTTGAACAGGGGTCAAACTGAAGCTTTCTTT CASSLNRGQTEAFF
TRBJ1-4 TRBV5-1 few - TGCGCCAGCGGAACCGATCCGGATAATGAAAAACTGTTTTTT CASGTDPDNEKLFF
TRBJ2-2 TRBV5-1 - - TGCGCCAGCATGAGACAGAGCCACACCGGGGAGCTGTTTTTT CASMRQSHTGELFF
TRBJ2-1 TRBV7-2 - - TGTGCCAGCAGCTTAGAAGGGACATCTACCTACAATGAGCAGTTCTTC CASSLEGTSTYNEQFF
TRBJ2-5 TRBV7-8 - TRBD2 TGTGCCAGCAGCTTAACATGGGAGGGCGTGACCCAGTACTTC CASSLTWEGVTQYF
TRBJ1-1 TRBV7-3 few - TGTGCCAGCAGCTTAGGAAAGTACACTGAAGCTTTCTTT CASSLGKYTEAFF
TRBJ2-7 TRBV20-1 - TRBD1 TGCAGTGCTAGAGATCCTGGGGGACAGGGCTCCTACGAGCAGTACTTC CSARDPGGQGSYEQYF
TRBJ2-7 TRBV20-1 - TRBD2 TGCAGTGCAACTAGCGGGGAAAGCTACTACGAGCAGTACTTC CSATSGESYYEQYF
TRBJ1-4 TRBV15 - TRBD1 TGTGCCACCAGCTCCCAGACAGGGGGAAATGAAAAACTGTTTTTT CATSSQTGGNEKLFF
TRBJ2-5 TRBV5-5 few - TGTGCCAGCAGCTTGGAAGGCCTCGTGGGGACCCAGTACTTC CASSLEGLVGTQYF
TRBJ1-3 TRBV29-1 few - TGCAGCGTTGAAGTTCTCAGCGTCGACAGCTCTGGAAACACCATATATTTT CSVEVLSVDSSGNTIYF
TRBJ1-2 TRBV12-3/TRBV12-4 many TRBD1 TGTGCCAGCAGCCGAGAAATGACAGGGAACTATGGCTACACCTTC CASSREMTGNYGYTF
TRBJ2-1 TRBV5-1 - - TGCGCCAGCAGCTTTGCGGGGACCCGCACAGATACGCAGTTCTTC CASSFAGTRTDTQFF
TRBJ2-5 TRBV12-3/TRBV12-4 few TRBD1 TGTGCCAGCAGCCCAGAGAGGGGACAGGGGACCCAGTACTTC CASSPERGQGTQYF
TRBJ1-4 TRBV5-1 - TRBD1 TGCGCCAGCAGCCCCTGGACAGGCACAGCAACTAATGAAAAACTGTTTTTT CASSPWTGTATNEKLFF
TRBJ1-6 TRBV3-1 few - TGTGCCAGCAGCCGTGGGAGGGGATCACCCCTCCACTTT CASSRGRGSPLHF
TRBJ2-7 TRBV3-1 - - TGTGCCAGCAGCCAAGTAGACGGACACGAGTACTTC CASSQVDGHEYF
TRBJ2-3 TRBV20-1 few TRBD2 TGCAGTGCTTTCCCCGCACTAGCGCGTCACACAGATACGCAGTATTTT CSAFPALARHTDTQYF
TRBJ2-1 TRBV5-1 - TRBD1 TGCGCCAGCAGCGGACTCACCGGGACAGGGAATGGTGAGCAGTTCTTC CASSGLTGTGNGEQFF
TRBJ2-1 TRBV20-1 few TRBD2 TGCAGTGCTAGAGATCGGTCGCGGGGGGGCCTAGATGAGCAGTTCTTC CSARDRSRGGLDEQFF
TRBJ2-5 TRBV20-1 many - TGCAGTGCTTTAAGTCCCGGGCCAGGCAAGGGGACCCAGTACTTC CSALSPGPGKGTQYF
TRBJ1-6 TRBV7-2 - TRBD1 TGTGCCAGCAGCTTTAATACAGGGGGCGGTTCACCCCTCCACTTT CASSFNTGGGSPLHF
TRBJ2-2 TRBV12-3/TRBV12-4 - - TGTGCCAGCAGTCCGGACCTAAACACCGGGGGGCTGTTTTTT CASSPDLNTGGLFF
TRBJ2-3 TRBV7-3 - - TGTGCCAGCAGCTTAAATCCCATGGGGGGCCCAGATACGCAGTATTTT CASSLNPMGGPDTQYF
TRBJ2-1 TRBV7-8 many - TGTGCCAGCAGCTTAGGCCACGTTTTGCGTGAGCAGTTCTTC CASSLGHVLREQFF
TRBJ1-1 TRBV7-9 few - TGTGCCAGCAGCTTAAGGGGCGCGGGCACTGAAGCTTTCTTT CASSLRGAGTEAFF
TRBJ1-1 TRBV25-1 few - TGTGCCAGCAGTAGATCTGAGAACACTGAAGCTTTCTTT CASSRSENTEAFF
TRBJ2-7 TRBV6-5 many - TGTGCCAGCAGTTACTCACAGGGGACTGTAGACGAGCAGTACTTC CASSYSQGTVDEQYF
TRBJ1-2 TRBV6-6 - TRBD1 TGTGCCAGCAGGGGGGACAGGACCTTTAACTATGGCTACACCTTC CASRGDRTFNYGYTF